Following are 9 T cell receptor beta chains from one sample sequenced in a study of cytomegalovirus exposure and HLA in healthy donors. In the PCR, 60 Vbeta and 13 Jbeta primers were used. Sequenced by immunoSEQ multiplex PCR; TCRdb stores in-frame clones only, minus some. Found here are about 120,000 clones, almost 85% of them singletons; the top ten hold 1.5%. Sample: PBMCs. The receptors originated from a woman between 18 and 30 years old in good health and CMV-seronegative.

The DNA for the CDR3 is TGTGCCAGCAGGGAACAGTTGCTGAGCACAGATACGCAGTATTTT. Translation gives CASREQLLSTDTQYF. V gene TRBV2 combines with J gene TRBJ2-3, with unresolved D. Deletions cut 6 bases from V and 0 bases from J, with 13 bases between. The CDR3 totals 15 residues. The germline V gene has CDR1 SNHLY and CDR2 FYNNEI.

V is TRBV2 and J is TRBJ1-5; weak D call: TRBD1 (5 bases). The CDR3 length is 13 residues. In germline, CDR1 is SNHLY, CDR2 FYNNEI. V was clipped by 7 bases and J by 5 bases, with 12 bases between them. The CDR3 loop is CASNSDRDQPQHF. The CDR3 DNA reads TGTGCCAGCAATTCTGACAGAGATCAGCCCCAGCATTTT.

The rearrangement joins TRBV21-1 to TRBJ2-5; no check of the table's D call, TRBD2, against the DNA was made. TRBV21-1 is marked as a pseudogene. CDR3 length: 16 residues. CDR3 coding DNA: TGTGCCAGCAGCACCCTTAACCTACTAGGTAAAGAGACCCAGTACTTC. Its translation: CASSTLNLLGKETQYF.

J is TRBJ1-5 and V is TRBV2, with 7 bases that match TRBD1. Germline V gene sequence: CDR1 SNHLY, CDR2 FYNNEI. With 6 bases clipped from V and 4 bases from J, the junction kept 9 bases outside the gene matches. The CDR3 extends over 15 amino acids. CDR3: CASRDRPARNQPQHF. The CDR3, as DNA: TGTGCCAGCAGGGACAGGCCTGCGCGGAATCAGCCCCAGCATTTT.

The chain carries TRBV27 and TRBJ2-5; 7 nucleotides line up with TRBD2. With 7 bases clipped from V and 2 bases from J, the junction kept 10 bases outside the gene matches. Germline V gives CDR1 MNHEY, CDR2 SMNVEV (reference sequence). The CDR3 has 15 residues. CDR3 in amino acids: CASTLSGTPQETQYF. The CDR3, as DNA: TGTGCCAGCACCCTCAGCGGGACCCCTCAAGAGACCCAGTACTTC.

There are a few counts of this clone. This sequence joins TRBV18 and TRBJ2-5; possible D gene TRBD2, 6 bases. The CDR3 contains 13 residues. Trimming cost V 4 bases and J 2 bases, with 8 bases left between them. Germline loops: CDR1 KGHSH, CDR2 LQKENI. The CDR3 DNA follows: TGTGCCAGCTCACAACGGGGGCAAGAGACCCAGTACTTC. It translates to CASSQRGQETQYF. Supplemented by reference TRBV18 and TRBJ2-5, the full variable domain reads NAGVMQNPRHLVRRRGQEARLRCSPMKGHSHVYWYRQLPEEGLKFMVYLQKENIIDESGMPKERFSAEFPKEGPSILRIQQVVRGDSAAYFCASSQRGQETQYFGPGTRLLVL.

The J gene is TRBJ2-7, the V gene TRBV6-1, with D possibly matching TRBD1 (6 bases). V was clipped by 2 bases and J by 6 bases, with 14 bases between them. CDR3 size: 14 residues. Germline-derived CDR1 and CDR2 are MNHNS and SASEGT. CDR3 amino acids: CASSEHRERPEQYF. Written as DNA, the CDR3 is TGTGCCAGCAGTGAACACAGGGAGCGACCCGAGCAGTACTTC.

The rearrangement uses TRBV6-1 and TRBJ1-1, with D tentatively TRBD1 (5 bases). Germline V lookup: CDR1 MNHNS, CDR2 SASEGT. With 5 bases removed from V and 6 bases from J, the gap between germline ends came to 16 bases. This CDR3 is 14 amino acids long. The CDR3 loop is CASSPNMGGAEAFF. Written as DNA, the CDR3 is TGTGCCAGCAGTCCTAATATGGGGGGGGCTGAAGCTTTCTTT.

The V call is TRBV10-1, the J call TRBJ2-7, with 8 positions matching TRBD1. The trim removed 4 bases at V and 5 bases at J, leaving 7 bases unmatched. Germline V gene lookup returns CDR1 WNHNN and CDR2 SYGVQD (reference sequence). The CDR3 loop spans 14 amino acids. CDR3 nucleotides: TGCGCCAGCAGTGGTCGGACAGGGATCGACGAGCAGTACTTC. It encodes CASSGRTGIDEQYF.